These 30 T cell receptor beta chains originate from one sample sequenced in a study of T cells after yellow fever vaccination (dated by TCRdb to the late 2010s). Per the publication, the treatment or condition label means: live attenuated yellow fever vaccine strain. The library came from 5' RACE. TCRdb names Illumina HiSeq 2500 as the instrument used. TCRdb passed the public sequencing reads through fastp at Q25 and MiXCR, retaining productive beta sequences. Rows are unified per CDR3 protein, each entry keeping the most common DNA and genes. This sample is represented by some 500,000 distinct CDR3 sequences; about 14% of them were singletons. The biggest ten clones account for 11% to 15% of the sample. This sample comprised PBMCs, obtained on the day of the yellow fever booster vaccination. The receptors stem from a man aged 25-45 years who received the YFV17D yellow fever vaccine.

This chain's CDR3 is CASSPGTGTSYEQYF. The CDR3 nucleotides are TGTGCCAGCAGCCCCGGTACAGGGACCTCCTACGAGCAGTACTTC. This chain connects TRBV5-8 to TRBJ2-7; tentatively, D is TRBD1 (6 bases). This CDR3 is built from 15 residues. Trimming took off 4 bases at V and 0 bases at J, with 14 bases between the two ends. Looked up from germline, CDR1 is SGHTS and CDR2 is YDEGEE.

This clonotype was observed a few times. The V gene is TRBV5-4, the J gene TRBJ2-7; 8 bases are shared with TRBD2. The trim removed 4 bases at V and 6 bases at J, leaving 9 bases unmatched. Germline CDR1 reads SGHNT; CDR2 reads YYREEE (reference sequence). This CDR3 is 14 amino acids long. CDR3: CASSLNGLALEQYF. The CDR3 nucleotides are TGTGCCAGCAGCCTAAACGGACTAGCACTCGAGCAGTACTTC.

This clonotype was seen more than once but under ten times. The V call is TRBV27, the J call TRBJ2-3; 8 bases are shared with TRBD2. This CDR3 region has 19 residues. In germline, CDR1 is MNHEY, CDR2 SMNVEV (reference sequence). Losses at the gene ends were 4 bases for V and 5 bases for J; bases not matched to a gene: 20. The CDR3 DNA reads as TGTGCCAGCAGTTCCACACCTGCATCAGCGGGAGACGGTAGAGATACGCAGTATTTT. It translates to CASSSTPASAGDGRDTQYF.

This clonotype came up a few times. The chain couples TRBV5-1 to TRBJ2-7, with 10 bases aligning to TRBD2. The V gene's germline CDR1 is SGHRS and CDR2 YFSETQ. V lost 3 bases, J lost 5 bases, and 5 bases stayed unmatched. There are 14 residues in the CDR3. CDR3 nucleotide sequence: TGCGCCAGCAGCTCTAGCGGGAGCGGGGACGAGCAGTACTTC. Translating gives CASSSSGSGDEQYF.

The V and J genes are TRBV10-3 and TRBJ1-2, with D uncertain. Deletions cut 4 bases from V and 4 bases from J, with 10 bases between. The CDR3 runs to 13 residues. Per the germline V gene, CDR1 is ENHRY and CDR2 is SYGVKD. The chain's CDR3 is CAISGQTGYGYTF. For the CDR3, the DNA is TGTGCCATCAGTGGTCAGACTGGCTATGGCTACACCTTC.

This clonotype turned up a few times. The chain is built from TRBV4-3 and TRBJ2-3; 10 bases are shared with TRBD2. The V and J ends lost 3 bases and 3 bases, in that order; junction bases with no gene match: 9. The germline gives CDR1 LGHNA, CDR2 YSLEER. The CDR3 totals 17 residues. In nucleotides, the CDR3 is TGCGCCAGCAGCCACGAAAGCGGGAGGGCGATAACAGATACGCAGTATTTT. Its translation: CASSHESGRAITDTQYF.

This clonotype has ten or more counts. In DNA form, the CDR3 reads TGTGCCAGCAGAAGACAGGGCACTGAAGCTTTCTTT. Encoded protein: CASRRQGTEAFF. The chain couples TRBV25-1 to TRBJ1-1; TRBD1 aligns across 7 bases. Trimming took 6 bases from V and 4 from J; bases not matched to a gene: 2. Per the germline V gene, CDR1 is MGHDK and CDR2 is SYGVNS. The CDR3 is 12 residues long.

In its sample, this clonotype was seen a few times. The chain employs TRBV6-5 and TRBJ2-7; D tentatively reads TRBD1 or TRBD2 (5 bases each). Germline loops: CDR1 MNHEY, CDR2 SVGAGI. Trimming removed 1 base at V and 6 bases at J, with 13 bases between. CDR3 length: 14 residues. The CDR3 protein is CASSYLGDGSEQYF. CDR3 nucleotides: TGTGCCAGCAGTTACTTGGGGGATGGGAGCGAGCAGTACTTC.

This clonotype came up a few times. J is TRBJ2-7 and V is TRBV11-2, with TRBD1 as a possible D gene (5 bases). Trimming pared 4 bases from V and 5 bases from J, leaving 15 bases between. This CDR3 has 14 amino acids. Germline CDR1 SGHAT, CDR2 FQNNGV. The CDR3 coding sequence is TGTGCCAGCAGCTCTCGTTCAGGGCTCAACGAGCAGTACTTC. Translating gives CASSSRSGLNEQYF.

V usage is TRBV5-1 and J usage is TRBJ1-4; perhaps TRBD1 as D (5 bases). CDR1 is SGHRS and CDR2 is YFSETQ in the germline V gene. The CDR3 totals 14 residues. V gave up 8 bases and J gave up 6 bases, with 17 bases separating them. As DNA, the CDR3 is TGCGCCAGTTCCTTTTTGGGGGTTGATGAAAAACTGTTTTTT. It is translated as CASSFLGVDEKLFF.

This clonotype was detected only a few times. V gene TRBV5-1 combines with J gene TRBJ2-1; TRBD2 agrees at 10 bases. The V gene end was trimmed by 0 bases and the J gene end by 5 bases; junction bases not matched to a gene: 2. CDR3 size: 15 residues. Per the germline V gene, CDR1 is SGHRS and CDR2 is YFSETQ. This chain's CDR3 is CASSLVGTSDNEQFF. The DNA of the CDR3 is TGCGCCAGCAGCTTGGTTGGGACTAGCGACAATGAGCAGTTCTTC. Full variable domain (remainder filled in from reference TRBV5-1 and TRBJ2-1): KAGVTQTPRYLIKTRGQQVTLSCSPISGHRSVSWYQQTPGQGLQFLFEYFSETQRNKGNFPGRFSGRQFSNSRSEMNVSTLELGDSALYLCASSLVGTSDNEQFFGPGTRLTVL.

The chain is built from TRBV28 and TRBJ2-1, with 13 bases fitting TRBD2. Germline CDR1 reads MDHEN; CDR2 reads SYDVKM. Trimming removed 5 bases from V and 13 bases from J; junction bases left unmatched: 8. The CDR3 totals 14 residues. CDR3 amino acids: CASSAYGLAGVQFF. CDR3 sequence (DNA): TGTGCCAGCAGTGCTTACGGACTAGCGGGAGTTCAGTTCTTC.

The rearrangement uses TRBV5-1 and TRBJ2-3; 11 positions agree with TRBD2. Germline CDR1 reads SGHRS; CDR2 reads YFSETQ. The V segment lost 1 base and the J segment 0 bases; nucleotides outside the gene matches: 4. The CDR3 covers 17 residues. The DNA for the CDR3 is TGCGCCAGCAGCTTGTTAAGGACTAGCGGGAGCACAGATACGCAGTATTTT. Protein product: CASSLLRTSGSTDTQYF.

There are a few counts of this clonotype. This sequence joins TRBV30 and TRBJ2-5; D is unresolved. The CDR3 contains 13 residues. Trimming shortened V by 2 bases and J by 1 base, and 8 bases separated the two germline ends. Germline V lookup: CDR1 GTSNPN, CDR2 SVGIG (reference sequence). The CDR3 loop is CAWSIQIQETQYF. The CDR3 coding sequence is TGTGCCTGGAGTATACAGATCCAAGAGACCCAGTACTTC.

This clonotype was seen more than once but under ten times. This rearrangement joins TRBV18 to TRBJ1-1; the match to TRBD1 covers 8 bases. This CDR3 comprises 14 residues. V shed 5 bases and J 1 base; nucleotides not matched to a gene: 3. The germline V gene has CDR1 KGHSH and CDR2 LQKENI. DNA for the CDR3: TGTGCCAGCTCAAAGACAGGGGAGAACACTGAAGCTTTCTTT. Protein sequence: CASSKTGENTEAFF.

This clonotype was counted a few times. The chain uses TRBV28 and TRBJ2-7; 7 bases agree with TRBD2. V lost 8 bases, J lost 5 bases, and 15 bases stayed unmatched. The CDR3 is made up of 15 amino acids. Per germline, CDR1 MDHEN and CDR2 SYDVKM. CDR3 bases: TGTGCCAGCCTAGGGGAGGCGGGAGCGATCAACGAGCAGTACTTC. It is translated as CASLGEAGAINEQYF. The whole variable domain, filled in from reference TRBV28 and TRBJ2-7, reads DVKVTQSSRYLVKRTGEKVFLECVQDMDHENMFWYRQDPGLGLRLIYFSYDVKMKEKGDIPEGYSVSREKKERFSLILESASTNQTSMYLCASLGEAGAINEQYFGPGTRLTVT.

This sequence joins TRBV7-6 and TRBJ2-1; 9 bases agree with TRBD2. The CDR3 has 15 amino acids. Per the germline V gene, CDR1 is SGHVS and CDR2 is FNYEAQ. V lost 5 bases and J lost 7; bases outside the gene matches: 9. CDR3 region: CASSRHGLAPNEQFF. CDR3 coding DNA: TGTGCCAGCAGCCGGCATGGACTAGCGCCTAATGAGCAGTTCTTC.

Written as DNA, the CDR3 is TGTGCCAGCAGTTACAGGGTTGGGAGCAATCAGCCCCAGCATTTT. Translation: CASSYRVGSNQPQHF. The gene calls are TRBV7-2 and TRBJ1-5, with D maybe TRBD1 (6 bases). The CDR3 runs 15 residues. Germline CDR1 SGHTA, CDR2 FQGNSA. Between the trimmed V and J ends, which lost 6 bases and 1 base, there was a span of 13 bases.

This clonotype was observed a handful of times. In nucleotides, the CDR3 is TGTGCCAGCAGCGGCTTGTCCCGCGGAGCTTTCTTT. Its protein is CASSGLSRGAFF. This chain uses TRBV28 with TRBJ1-1; D is unclear. The CDR3 length is 12 residues. Trimming removed 6 bases at V and 10 bases at J, with 15 bases between. The germline CDR1 and CDR2 sequences are MDHEN and SYDVKM.

This clonotype came up a few times. V and J are TRBV20-1 and TRBJ2-1; D gene uncertain. Germline assignment: CDR1 DFQATT and CDR2 SNEGSKA (reference sequence). Trimming removed 3 bases at V and 9 bases at J, with 12 bases between. The CDR3 is 12 amino acids. DNA for the CDR3: TGCAGTGCTAGCGCAATTCTGGCTGAGCAGTTCTTC. It yields the protein CSASAILAEQFF.

The chain is built from TRBV30 and TRBJ2-5, with D possibly matching TRBD2 (5 bases). V gave up 0 bases and J gave up 7 bases, with 18 bases separating them. Germline lookup yields CDR1 GTSNPN and CDR2 SVGIG (reference sequence). This CDR3 comprises 15 residues. The CDR3 DNA reads as TGTGCCTGGAGTGTTCCGGACTCGTGGGTGGCGACCCAGTACTTC. Its protein is CAWSVPDSWVATQYF.

V gene TRBV27 combines with J gene TRBJ2-1; 9 positions match TRBD2. Germline V CDR1 and CDR2: MNHEY, SMNVEV (reference sequence). Losses at the gene ends were 5 bases for V and 1 base for J; bases not matched to a gene: 6. The CDR3 runs to 16 residues. This CDR3 reads CASSILTSGSYNEQFF. The CDR3 region has the DNA TGTGCCAGCAGTATCTTGACTAGCGGATCCTACAATGAGCAGTTCTTC.

This clonotype occurred a few times. The gene calls are TRBV5-6 and TRBJ2-1; 9 bases are shared with TRBD2. The J segment lost 8 bases and the V segment lost 1 base, leaving 7 bases of the junction unmatched. Per the germline V gene, CDR1 is SGHDT and CDR2 is YYEEEE. The CDR3 is made up of 15 amino acids. CDR3 nucleotide sequence: TGTGCCAGCAGCTTGAGGCTAGCGGGATTCGATGAGCAGTTCTTC. Encoded protein: CASSLRLAGFDEQFF.

This clonotype was observed at least ten times. This chain joins TRBV5-4 and TRBJ2-5; tentatively, D is TRBD1 (5 bases). CDR3 length: 14 residues. The V and J ends lost 0 bases and 5 bases respectively, with 11 bases between them. The V gene's germline CDR1 is SGHNT and CDR2 YYREEE (reference sequence). CDR3 residues: CASSLVGLSETQYF. Here the CDR3 DNA reads TGTGCCAGCAGCTTGGTGGGGCTCTCTGAGACCCAGTACTTC.

This chain connects TRBV20-1 to TRBJ2-1, with D tentatively TRBD2 (6 bases). Germline lookup yields CDR1 DFQATT and CDR2 SNEGSKA (reference sequence). Trimming cost V 2 bases and J 8 bases, with 25 bases left between them. The CDR3 spans 17 residues. Here the CDR3 DNA reads TGCAGTGCTAGAAGAACCACCCAATCCGGGAGAACCTATGAGCAGTTCTTC. Translation gives CSARRTTQSGRTYEQFF.

The gene calls are TRBV12-3 or TRBV12-4 and TRBJ1-5; D unresolved. There are 14 residues in the CDR3. Trimming took off 2 bases at V and 7 bases at J, with 12 bases between the two ends. The CDR3 sequence is CASSLPPPGQPQHF. CDR3 bases: TGTGCCAGCAGTTTACCACCCCCCGGGCAGCCCCAGCATTTT.

The V and J genes are TRBV29-1 and TRBJ2-7, with a tentative D call TRBD1 (6 bases). V dropped 4 bases and J dropped 6 bases, with 10 bases sitting between them. Per the germline V gene, CDR1 is SQVTM and CDR2 is ANQGSEA. This CDR3 is 11 amino acids long. The CDR3 region is CSVATGLEQYF. The CDR3 nucleotides are TGCAGCGTTGCAACAGGGCTCGAGCAGTACTTC.

This clonotype was recorded a few times. The rearrangement joins TRBV5-1 to TRBJ2-7; 9 bases align to TRBD1. CDR3 size: 19 residues. With 0 bases clipped from V and 2 bases from J, the junction kept 15 bases outside the gene matches. Germline CDR1 and CDR2: SGHRS and YFSETQ. CDR3 nucleotides: TGCGCCAGCAGCTTGGAGCCGGACAGGGGTCTTTATACAACCTACGAGCAGTACTTC. Its translation: CASSLEPDRGLYTTYEQYF.

This clonotype was picked up many times. V gene TRBV6-2 or TRBV6-3 combines with J gene TRBJ2-1, with D unresolved. V lost 0 bases, J lost 7 bases, and 4 bases lay in between. The CDR3 is 12 residues long. Germline V lookup: CDR1 MNHEY, CDR2 SVGEGT. CDR3 sequence: CASSYSGNEQFF. CDR3 nucleotide sequence: TGTGCCAGCAGTTACTCTGGGAATGAGCAGTTCTTC.

This clonotype was found a few times. The rearrangement uses TRBV12-3 or TRBV12-4 and TRBJ2-4; D call uncertain. Trimming shortened V by 7 bases and J by 2 bases, and 12 bases separated the two germline ends. This CDR3 contains 14 residues. The DNA of the CDR3 is TGTGCCAGCATGATCGACTGGACCAAAAACATTCAGTACTTC. This encodes CASMIDWTKNIQYF.